This TCR beta chain was obtained from a study of T-cell memory formation after mild COVID-19. Notes on the study in general: Some clones that responded were present in memory (sampled pre-infection), which suggests cross-reactive memory joined.

This clonotype came up a few times. What it binds is unknown. CDR1 is MNHEY and CDR2 is SMNVEV in the germline V gene (reference sequence). V was clipped by 4 bases and J by 7 bases, with 19 bases between them. This CDR3 has 15 residues. TCRdb processed the 5' RACE reads anew with MiXCR; each CDR3 protein has one entry. Altogether about 470,000 distinct CDR3 sequences are present, roughly 25% being singletons, with the ten largest covering approximately 13%. J is TRBJ1-2 and V is TRBV27; D may be TRBD1 (5 bases). This clonotype originated in an adult woman who had mild COVID-19 (a few samples of this study predate the infection). Cell type and time point are not known. Sample: PBMCs or a T cell subset sorted from them (not recorded which). The CDR3 sequence is CASSSTTAPTRGYTF. The CDR3 bases are TGTGCCAGCAGTTCCACGACAGCTCCGACTCGTGGCTACACCTTC.